This entry is about one TCR beta chain. The antigen this receptor binds is unknown. Base qualities are not at hand, and no much larger clone is one base apart. The entry originates in a study of cytomegalovirus exposure and HLA in healthy donors listed by TCRdb under 2017. Background on the whole study: According to an earlier analysis of around 600 of the donors, some 180 million T cells yielded approximately 120 million unique TCR beta sequences and about 300 Gb of sequence data. An early release covering 550 to 650 HLA-typed donors comprised 250 to 350 gigabases of sequencing data and approximately 85 million unique TCR sequences. Among the roughly 410 genotyped donors, around 81% belonged to the genetic ancestry cluster associated with self-reported Caucasian donors. The aim of the study was to test whether cataloging public T cell receptors could identify signatures of past pathogen exposure. Using immunosequencing, the study profiled T cell repertoires from 666 subjects and related those repertoires to cytomegalovirus serostatus. In addition to the first cohort of 500 to 850 subjects, a separate validation cohort of 100 to 150 different subjects was used. High-throughput TCR immunosequencing, statistical association of individual TCRs with disease status, and machine learning were combined to predict cytomegalovirus infection status. In a later analysis, previously published TCR beta repertoires from several hundred donors were re-analyzed and high-resolution HLA genotyping was added so that TCR occurrence patterns could be studied. In the later analysis, no new phenotypic data were used to find candidate immune exposures; instead, reliance was placed on TCR beta sequences and their occurrence across donors. An earlier analysis of fewer than 750 of the donors used high-throughput TCR beta sequencing to judge whether each TCR beta V gene segment behaved as functional or pseudogenic. Donor age, sex, ethnicity and CMV serostatus were compiled together with the repertoire data. In a later genetic analysis, genome-wide SNP genotypes for 398 of the 666 donors were used, and that subset was treated as a discovery cohort. Every discovery cohort repertoire had been produced on one sequencing platform. Both class I and class II loci were covered by HLA typing, at four-digit resolution. Typing coverage differed by locus: A, B, C, DRB1 and DQB1 were typed in about 620-640 donors, DQA1 in approximately 520, DPA1 in 600 to 610, and DPB1 in 472. Roughly five DR-DQ haplotypes were handled as single units for association and clustering because linkage in the cohort was strong. Among 350 to 400 genotyped donors of the cohort, an average of about 240,000 unique TCR beta nucleotide sequences were sequenced per donor, roughly a sixth of them non-productive. Here is what the overall study found, with its caveats: Only TCR beta chains were sequenced in this cohort, and the absence of alpha or paired-chain data limited detectable features. The authors suggested that the approach could potentially be generalized to other disease states and immunological phenotypes. In a later genetic analysis, fewer N-insertions in productive TCRs were reported among donors in an Asian-associated ancestry cluster than the approximately 710-donor mean. A cluster of highly shared sequence variants was judged likely to represent a technical artifact of the sequencing pipeline. A later analysis found that HLA-associated TCR beta chains were more clonally expanded and had lower generation probabilities than equally common non-associated chains. Most CMV-associated TCR beta chains appeared to be HLA-restricted in a later analysis, and the HLA associations seemed to be driven largely by CMV exposure. Several of the top co-occurrence clusters appeared to be linked to parvovirus B19, influenza, CMV and Epstein-Barr virus, according to a later analysis. When HLA alleles, especially DR and DQ, strongly co-occurred, TCR associations were difficult to assign to individual alleles. Because counts were too low, about 15 rarely observed V segments, including chromosome 9 orphons, were left out of the earlier analysis of 500 to 750 of the donors. A further reported finding was that TCR beta sequences accurately predicted the HLA-A and HLA-B alleles for most subjects in the first cohort. Because some donors lacked HLA typing at each locus, the association tests relied only on the typed subset. In the study, roughly 160 TCR beta chains were listed as associated with cytomegalovirus. In both the original and validation cohorts, the classifier was reported to diagnose cytomegalovirus status with high specificity and sensitivity. Specific HLA alleles were associated with 18,000 or so TCR beta sequences at a false discovery rate of 0.05 in a later analysis. Correlated functional status among segregating V segments might be attributable to linkage disequilibrium, but an unknown experimental factor could not be ruled out. Broadly in line with IMGT annotations, most TCR beta V segments showed up in productive rearrangements about 87% or about 30% of the time in an earlier analysis of several hundred of the donors. Presence/absence analyses assumed roughly uniform sequencing depth across donors, an assumption that may not hold. For the cohort, immune exposure information was limited to CMV serostatus. In vitro tests confirmed that a few of the cytomegalovirus-associated TCR beta chains recognize cytomegalovirus antigens. Some IMGT-functional V segments, including TRBV6-2 and TRBV6-3, could not be told apart with the 87-base-pair reads, so those segments were excluded. V-gene and J-gene trimming of TCR beta chains was associated with a missense DCLRE1C variant in a later genetic analysis, and the association was replicated in an independent cohort. Most TCR sequences were observed very rarely across donors, whereas some public TCRs were present in many individuals. In a later analysis, the rate of TCR association differed among HLA loci, with DRB1 alleles having the most associated TCRs and HLA-C alleles having the fewest.

The germline V gene gives CDR1 as MDHEN and CDR2 as SYDVKM. Trimming costs V 6 bases and J 2 bases, and their ends lie 6 bases apart. From the cysteine up to the phenylalanine, the CDR3 has a length of 12 residues. Of all the DNA, just the CDR3 is kept, 36 bases in frame from base 1. Receptors were amplified or captured by the immunoSEQ multiplex PCR assay. The multiplex PCR relied on a mix of 60 forward primers for TCR Vbeta segments and 13 reverse primers for TCR Jbeta segments. A multiplex PCR assay on genomic DNA amplified the CDR3 region of rearranged TCR beta genes. The Illumina HiSeq System was used to sequence the amplified TCR beta libraries as 87-base-pair reads. As for the authors' bioinformatics: Across the 640 or so repertoires, a later analysis counted 78 million or so unique TCR beta chains, approximately 10 million of which were shared by at least two donors. A nearest-neighbor algorithm error-corrected the raw reads and collapsed the reads into unique sequences, merging closely related sequences to remove PCR and sequencing errors. CDR3 sequences were aligned to IMGT reference sequences to assign V, D and J gene segments. For a sequence to be retained, a match of at least six nucleotides was required to both a V gene segment and a J gene segment. A rearrangement counted as productive if the CDR3 had no stop codons and remained in frame with V and J, and every other rearrangement counted as non-productive. CDR3 was defined according to IMGT convention as the region running from the second conserved V-encoded cysteine to the conserved J-encoded phenylalanine. The earlier analysis of a few hundred of the donors excluded sequences that lacked an unambiguous match to a single V gene segment. In an earlier analysis of 500 to 750 of the donors, V segments were called functional above 56.7% productive rearrangements and were called segregating when the between-donor standard deviation exceeded 5%. A statistical classification framework was built to diagnose cytomegalovirus status from the catalog of TCR beta chain sequences. V and J gene assignment, in a later analysis, came from comparing TCR nucleotide sequences with IMGT/GENE-DB human TR gene sequences. The TCRdist pipeline was used in a later analysis to assign CDR3 sequences and most-parsimonious VDJ recombination scenarios. In a later analysis, each TCR beta chain was defined by its CDR3 amino acid sequence together with its V-gene family, and reads without a unique V-gene family were excluded. As a way to deal with suspected cross-contamination and a sequencing artifact, a later analysis dropped hundreds of nucleotide sequences that were highly shared and had low generation probability. For each public chain, a later analysis derived a clonal expansion index from normalized ranks of inferred template counts within each repertoire. A later analysis computed generation probabilities with a VDJ recombination model fitted to out-of-frame rearrangements, and checked the results against IGoR. In a later analysis, hypergeometric tests were used to score TCR-TCR, TCR-HLA and TCR-CMV co-occurrence, with a repertoire-size bias correction applied to TCR pairs. In a later analysis, false discovery rates were estimated by permuting HLA or CMV assignments 20 times. In a later analysis, co-occurring TCRs were grouped using DBSCAN, and TCRdist sequence similarity was added for clustering within HLA-allele-positive subsets. For co-occurrence clustering, repertoires with fewer than 30,000 or more than 120,000 public chains were excluded, along with four or five repertoires with anomalous nucleotide sharing. The clones in this table, taken by TCRdb from immuneACCESS, are in-frame only. Not every clone is retained; where verified, under half of the shortfall comes from an unresolved V gene, and the cause of the rest is unknown. The V and J calls and clone size are taken from that table; D and trimming were inferred from the DNA. Counted in this sample were around 180,000 clones; 84% of them appeared once. The ten largest clones add up to around 1.2% of the sample.

In total, approximately 610 healthy bone marrow donors made up the cohort. All cohort members were sampled while nominally healthy, although unrecorded immune exposures were likely present. The donor was CMV seropositive and was included in the group of about 290 seropositive cohort members. Each donor provided a peripheral blood sample, and peripheral blood mononuclear cells were used for TCR beta sequencing. The Qiagen DNeasy Blood Extraction Kit was used to extract genomic DNA from the blood cell samples. Sequenced sample: PBMCs. The TCR sequence derives from a girl under 10 years old in good health and CMV-seropositive. The sequence is built from TRBV28 and TRBJ2-3, with the D segment identity uncertain. CDR3 reads: CASSRYTDTQYF. The bases read TGTGCCAGCAGCCGGTACACAGATACGCAGTATTTT.